Below, one TCR beta chain is given with its context. Which antigen it targets is not known. Qualities for individual bases were not recorded, and no much larger clone is one base off. The data derive from a study of cytomegalovirus exposure and HLA in healthy donors (dated by TCRdb to about 2017). About the investigation overall: According to an earlier analysis of a few hundred of the donors, 150 million to 200 million T cells yielded 120 million or so unique TCR beta sequences and less than 300 Gb of sequence data. About 300 gigabases of sequencing data and around 85 million unique TCR sequences made up an early release that covered 640 HLA-typed donors. Of the 300 to 500 genotyped donors, 81% were placed in the genetic ancestry cluster associated with self-reported Caucasian donors. The study aimed to test whether cataloging public T cell receptors could reveal signatures of past pathogen exposure. The T cell repertoires of 670 or so subjects were profiled by immunosequencing and related to cytomegalovirus serostatus. A separate validation cohort of approximately 130 different subjects was used in addition to the approximately 640-subject first cohort. To predict cytomegalovirus infection status, the study combined high-throughput TCR immunosequencing, statistical association of individual TCRs with disease status, and machine learning. A later analysis re-analyzed previously published TCR beta repertoires from approximately 670 donors and added high-resolution HLA genotyping to study TCR occurrence patterns. The later analysis used no new phenotypic data to find candidate immune exposures, relying instead on TCR beta sequences and their occurrence across donors. An earlier analysis of fewer than 750 of the donors used high-throughput TCR beta sequencing to judge whether each TCR beta V gene segment behaved as functional or pseudogenic. Donor age, sex, ethnicity and CMV serostatus were collected together with the repertoire data. Genome-wide SNP genotypes for about 60% of the roughly 670 donors were used in a later genetic analysis, which treated that subset as a discovery cohort. Every repertoire in the discovery cohort had been generated on one and the same sequencing platform. Class I and class II HLA loci were covered by the typing at four-digit resolution. Typing coverage differed by locus: A, B, C, DRB1 and DQB1 were typed in roughly 629-640 donors, DQA1 in 522, DPA1 in 606, and DPB1 in roughly 470. Roughly five DR-DQ haplotypes were handled as single units for association and clustering, since linkage in the cohort was strong. On average, 235,054 unique TCR beta nucleotide sequences were sequenced per donor among some 420 genotyped donors of the cohort, with 15% to 20% of those sequences being non-productive.

Trimming removed 4 bases from V and 6 bases from J; the gene matches leave 8 bases unexplained. CDR1 and CDR2 (SGHRS, YFSETQ) derive from the germline V gene. The CDR3 contains 15 residues, cysteine and phenylalanine counted. Only the CDR3 portion is preserved as DNA: 45 bases, with reading frame beginning at the first base. In total, fewer than 750 healthy bone marrow donors made up the cohort. At the time of sampling, all cohort members were nominally healthy, though unrecorded immune exposures were likely present. The donor was CMV seropositive and was included in the group of some 290 seropositive cohort members. A peripheral blood sample was provided by each donor, and peripheral blood mononuclear cells were used for TCR beta sequencing. The Qiagen DNeasy Blood Extraction Kit was used to extract genomic DNA from the blood cell samples. The paper as a whole reports these results and caveats: The presence/absence analyses assumed that sequencing depth was roughly uniform across donors, and that assumption may not be true. The study listed 170 or so TCR beta chains as associated with cytomegalovirus. Strong co-occurrence of HLA alleles, especially DR and DQ, made assigning TCR associations to individual alleles difficult. In vitro tests confirmed that a few of the cytomegalovirus-associated TCR beta chains recognize cytomegalovirus antigens. For the cohort, immune exposure information was limited to CMV serostatus. The 87-base-pair reads could not distinguish some IMGT-functional V segments, including TRBV6-2 and TRBV6-3, so those segments were excluded. Specific HLA alleles were associated with roughly 16,000 TCR beta sequences at a false discovery rate of 0.05 in a later analysis. In a later analysis, HLA-associated TCR beta chains were found to be more clonally expanded and to have lower generation probabilities than equally common non-associated chains. The classifier was reported to diagnose cytomegalovirus status with high specificity and sensitivity in both the original and validation cohorts. V-gene and J-gene trimming of TCR beta chains was associated with a missense DCLRE1C variant in a later genetic analysis, and the association was replicated in an independent cohort. The authors suggested that the approach could potentially be generalized to other disease states and immunological phenotypes. Because HLA typing was missing for some donors at each locus, association tests included only the typed subset. A further reported finding was that TCR beta sequences accurately predicted the HLA-A and HLA-B alleles for most subjects in the first cohort. A later analysis found that TCR association rates varied across HLA loci, with DRB1 alleles showing the most associated TCRs and HLA-C alleles the fewest. In a later genetic analysis, fewer N-insertions in productive TCRs were reported among donors in an Asian-associated ancestry cluster than the approximately 710-donor mean. A later analysis reported that several top co-occurrence clusters appeared linked to parvovirus B19, influenza, CMV and Epstein-Barr virus. The cohort was sequenced for TCR beta chains only, and without alpha or paired-chain data the features that could be detected were limited. Linkage disequilibrium might explain the correlated functional status among segregating V segments, but an unknown experimental factor could not be excluded. Most CMV-associated TCR beta chains appeared to be HLA-restricted in a later analysis, and the HLA associations seemed to be driven largely by CMV exposure. Because counts were too low, approximately 18 rarely observed V segments, including chromosome 9 orphons, were excluded from the earlier analysis of several hundred of the donors. While some public TCRs were present in many individuals, most TCR sequences turned up only very rarely across donors. A cluster of highly shared sequence variants was judged likely to be a technical artifact of the sequencing pipeline. Broadly in line with IMGT annotations, most TCR beta V segments showed up in productive rearrangements about 87% or about 30% of the time in an earlier analysis of about 500 of the donors.

The library was prepared using the immunoSEQ multiplex PCR assay. A mixture of 60 forward primers for TCR Vbeta segments and 13 reverse primers for TCR Jbeta segments was used in the multiplex PCR. Amplification of the CDR3 region of rearranged TCR beta genes was performed with a multiplex PCR assay on genomic DNA. Amplified TCR beta libraries were sequenced as 87-base-pair reads on the Illumina HiSeq System. As for the authors' bioinformatics: Across the 670 or so repertoires, a later analysis counted roughly 77 million unique TCR beta chains, some 11 million of which were shared by at least two donors. Raw reads were error-corrected and collapsed into unique sequences by a nearest-neighbor algorithm in which closely related sequences were merged to remove PCR and sequencing errors. To assign V, D and J gene segments, CDR3 sequences were aligned to IMGT reference sequences. For a sequence to be retained, a match of at least six nucleotides to both a V gene segment and a J gene segment was required. A rearrangement counted as productive if the CDR3 had no stop codons and remained in frame with V and J, and every other rearrangement counted as non-productive. CDR3 was defined by IMGT convention, running from the second conserved V-encoded cysteine to the conserved J-encoded phenylalanine. In an earlier analysis of 587 of the donors, sequences lacking an unambiguous match to a single V gene segment were excluded. An earlier analysis of a few hundred of the donors classified V segments as functional when productive rearrangements were above 56.7% and as segregating when the standard deviation between donors was above 5%. To diagnose cytomegalovirus status from the catalog of TCR beta chain sequences, a statistical classification framework was built. A later analysis assigned V and J genes by comparing TCR nucleotide sequences with IMGT/GENE-DB human TR gene sequences. In a later analysis, CDR3 sequences and most-parsimonious VDJ recombination scenarios were assigned using the TCRdist pipeline. In a later analysis, each TCR beta chain was defined by its CDR3 amino acid sequence together with its V-gene family, and reads without a unique V-gene family were excluded. A later analysis removed several hundred highly shared, low-generation-probability nucleotide sequences to deal with suspected cross-contamination and a sequencing artifact. For each public chain, a later analysis derived a clonal expansion index from normalized ranks of inferred template counts within each repertoire. In a later analysis, generation probabilities were computed with a VDJ recombination model fitted to out-of-frame rearrangements, and the resulting probabilities were checked against IGoR. In a later analysis, hypergeometric tests were used to score TCR-TCR, TCR-HLA and TCR-CMV co-occurrence, with a repertoire-size bias correction applied to TCR pairs. To estimate false discovery rates, a later analysis permuted the HLA or CMV assignments 20 times. In a later analysis, co-occurring TCRs were grouped using DBSCAN, and TCRdist sequence similarity was added for clustering within HLA-allele-positive subsets. For co-occurrence clustering, repertoires with fewer than 30,000 or more than 120,000 public chains were excluded, along with a handful of repertoires with anomalous nucleotide sharing. The clones in this table, taken by TCRdb from immuneACCESS, are in-frame only. Not every clone is retained; where verified, under half of the shortfall comes from an unresolved V gene, and the cause of the rest is unknown. The DNA gave D and trimming, while V, J and clone size come from that table. This sample holds hundreds of thousands of clones; more than 75% were observed only once. The top ten clones comprise nearly 6% of the sample.

The specimen sequenced was PBMCs. The V gene is TRBV5-1 and the J gene is TRBJ2-2, with 8 central nucleotides matching TRBD1. This receptor was taken from a man aged 35 to 55 in good health and CMV-seropositive. The DNA sequence is given as TGCGCCAGCAGCGCGGGACAGGTCAAGGCCGGGGAGCTGTTTTTT. Its coded protein is CASSAGQVKAGELFF.